This entry is about one T cell receptor (beta chain). Construction of TCR beta libraries relied on iRepertoire HTBI primers and on Arm-PCR targeting CDR3 regions. TCRdb called the multiplex PCR reads again in MiXCR, with one record for every CDR3 protein. The data contain approximately 400,000 distinct CDR3 sequences, approximately 25% of them seen just once; the ten biggest clones take up 28%. The sample comes from a study of regulatory T cells in long-lasting Graves disease. Time point in this sample: persistent/refractory GD, antithyroid drugs over 5 years with positive TRAb. PBMCs provided the RNA from which the TCR library was made. This specimen consisted of peripheral blood mononuclear cells (PBMCs), obtained when the disease was refractory, from a patient treated with antithyroid drugs. The receptor's source is a woman aged 40-49 years with Graves disease.

DNA for the CDR3: TGCAGTGCGACAGCGCTCTCCTACGAGCAGTACTTC. It encodes CSATALSYEQYF. V gene TRBV20-1 combines with J gene TRBJ2-7; tentative D call: TRBD1 (5 bases). This CDR3 is 12 amino acids long. V lost 6 bases and J lost 0, with 9 bases in between. CDR1 is DFQATT and CDR2 is SNEGSKA in the germline V gene (reference sequence).